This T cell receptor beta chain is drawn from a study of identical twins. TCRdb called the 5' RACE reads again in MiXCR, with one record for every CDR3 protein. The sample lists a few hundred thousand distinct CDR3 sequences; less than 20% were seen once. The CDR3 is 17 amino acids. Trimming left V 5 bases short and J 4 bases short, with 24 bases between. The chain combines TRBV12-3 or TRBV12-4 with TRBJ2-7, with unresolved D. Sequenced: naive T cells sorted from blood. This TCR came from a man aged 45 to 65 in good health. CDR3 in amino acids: CASSPYLDDFWGYEQYF. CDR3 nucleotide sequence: TGTGCCAGCAGTCCCTACCTGGACGACTTCTGGGGTTACGAGCAGTACTTC.